The 5 T cell receptor beta chains below all came from one sample that was sequenced in a study of cytomegalovirus exposure and HLA in healthy donors. This PCR relied on a set of 60 Vbeta primers and 13 Jbeta primers. The protocol was immunoSEQ multiplex PCR, while the TCRdb copy is restricted to in-frame clones and leaves out a portion. The data show around 100,000 clones, approximately 85% seen once. What was sequenced was PBMCs. Receptors originate from a man aged 40-49 years in good health and CMV-seropositive.

The chain is built from TRBV6-1 and TRBJ1-1, with D uncertain. Trimming removed 5 bases at V and 1 base at J, with 14 bases between. The CDR3 loop spans 15 amino acids. Germline V gene data show CDR1 as MNHNS and CDR2 as SASEGT. CDR3 DNA: TGTGCCAGCAGTTTCCTAGAAGGGAGGAACACTGAAGCTTTCTTT. Translating gives CASSFLEGRNTEAFF.

The chain employs TRBV10-1 and TRBJ2-7, with 9 bases aligning to TRBD1. The length of the CDR3 is 14 residues. From germline, CDR1 is WNHNN and CDR2 SYGVQD (reference sequence). With V trimmed by 7 bases and J by 0 bases, 4 bases remained unmatched. This CDR3 reads CASNPGQGSYEQYF. The CDR3 DNA follows: TGCGCCAGCAATCCGGGACAGGGCTCCTACGAGCAGTACTTC.

The rearrangement joins TRBV5-1 to TRBJ2-5; possibly TRBD2 for D (5 bases). Germline values: CDR1 SGHRS, CDR2 YFSETQ. V was clipped by 0 bases and J by 3 bases, with 12 bases between them. The CDR3 extends over 15 amino acids. The CDR3 sequence: CASSLAGGSEETQYF. The CDR3 DNA is TGCGCCAGCAGCTTGGCCGGAGGCTCTGAAGAGACCCAGTACTTC.

The chain carries TRBV18 and TRBJ1-1; tentative D call: TRBD1 (5 bases). In germline, CDR1 is KGHSH, CDR2 LQKENI. Trimming left V 2 bases short and J 5 bases short, with 12 bases between. The CDR3 extends over 14 amino acids. DNA for the CDR3: TGTGCCAGCTCACCAACCGGGGAGGGGACTGAAGCTTTCTTT. It yields the protein CASSPTGEGTEAFF.

The V and J genes are TRBV5-1 and TRBJ2-3; TRBD2 matches at 8 bases. Looked up from germline, CDR1 is SGHRS and CDR2 is YFSETQ. After removal of 1 base from V and 2 bases from J, the junction contained 6 bases not matched to a gene. The CDR3 runs to 16 residues. CDR3 sequence (DNA): TGCGCCAGCAGCTTGCGGGAGGGGGGGCCCACAGATACGCAGTATTTT. This encodes CASSLREGGPTDTQYF.